A few counts support the clone carrying this T cell receptor beta chain. As yet, its antigen is unknown. The data derive from a study of PD-1 blockade in classical Hodgkin lymphoma. Study findings and constraints: The study reported lower baseline TCR diversity in newly diagnosed patients than in healthy donors.

Trimming stripped 6 bases from V and 2 bases from J, with 6 bases between. CDR3 length: 11 residues. Germline V gene data show CDR1 as DFQATT and CDR2 as SNEGSKA (reference sequence). Assay used: immunoSEQ multiplex PCR; TCRdb lists only in-frame clones, some missing. This sample carries about 44,000 clones, roughly 70% of them seen once, and the ten largest clones take more than 3%. Documented time point: cycle 4 day 1 (C4D1), after five to seven weeks of nivolumab. Every single patient, without exception, relapsed after autologous stem cell transplantation, and brentuximab vedotin exposure varied. Source: peripheral blood mononuclear cells (PBMCs), taken before the fourth cycle of nivolumab. V and J are TRBV20-1 and TRBJ2-3; no reliable D call. This sequence was found in a human donor with classical Hodgkin lymphoma. CDR3 sequence reads: CSAQNTDTQYF. CDR3 coding DNA: TGCAGTGCACAGAACACAGATACGCAGTATTTT.